This T cell receptor (beta chain) is drawn from a study of shared clonotypes between healthy human individuals. General study findings and limits: Around 5.3% of naive CD4 clonotypes were shared across a few donors.

Some clones are missing from TCRdb's copy, which holds only in-frame ones; the method was immunoSEQ multiplex PCR. Found here are about 1 million clones, about 76% of them singletons; the top ten hold 1.4%. This clone was recorded at least ten times. What it recognizes is unknown. The sample carries other DNA sequences with the same CDR3. CDR1 is SGHNT and CDR2 is YENEEA in the germline V gene. The CDR3 runs 14 residues. After removal of 7 bases from V and 2 bases from J, the junction contained 6 bases not matched to a gene. Sequenced sample: memory CD4+ T cells sorted from blood. As to subset: CD45RA-negative fraction. The chain has TRBV11-3 and TRBJ2-3; 7 nucleotides match TRBD2. The source of this sequence is a young man in good health. CDR3 residues: CASTRGSPTDTQYF. The CDR3 coding sequence is TGTGCCAGCACTCGCGGGAGTCCCACAGATACGCAGTATTTT.